This TCR beta chain originates from a study of Graves' ophthalmopathy and Graves' hyperthyroidism. The germline V gene has CDR1 SGHDT and CDR2 YYEEEE. The CDR3 sequence is 20 residues long. V lost 1 base, J lost 0 bases, and 16 bases stayed unmatched. This clonotype was recorded many times. Amplification targeted the TCR beta CDR3 regions, with RNA transcripts as the source material. A first-round RT-PCR used HTBI primers, followed by a second-round multiplex PCR. TCRdb recomputed calls from the multiplex PCR reads with MiXCR, one row per CDR3 protein. The table has some 390,000 distinct CDR3 sequences, around 17% seen once; the top ten hold 1.6%.

The sequence was collected from a young woman with Graves' ophthalmopathy. The rearrangement links TRBV5-6 to TRBJ1-2; TRBD1 matches 9 bases. Source material: peripheral blood. The CDR3 bases are TGTGCCAGCAGCTTGTGGCGACCGGGACAGGGCAGAACTTCTAACTATGGCTACACCTTC. Translated, it gives CASSLWRPGQGRTSNYGYTF.